This T cell receptor (beta chain) came from a study of T-cell memory formation after mild COVID-19. Overall study context: Each donor largely had its own TCR clusters.

As concerns this clonotype: Antigen unknown. In this CDR3 the conserved last residue, phenylalanine or tryptophan, is missing, so a read error is likely.

Study observations and caveats: Largely, contracting CD4+ clones fell within CM and EM, and contracting CD8+ clones within EMRA.

TCRdb fed the 5' RACE reads into MiXCR, producing one record per CDR3 protein. This table holds around 300,000 distinct CDR3 sequences, 12% to 15% found once. The CDR3 is made up of 12 amino acids. Trimming cost V 4 bases and J 8 bases, with 9 bases left between them. Looked up from germline, CDR1 is MNHEY and CDR2 is SVGEGT. The source of this sequence is a man younger than 35 who had mild COVID-19 (a few samples of this study predate the infection). Cell type and time point are not known. V gene TRBV6-2 or TRBV6-3 combines with J gene TRBJ2-1; D gene unclear. The sequenced sample consisted of PBMCs or a T cell subset sorted from them (not recorded which). Here the CDR3 reads CASSWQWDEQFL. DNA for the CDR3: TGTGCCAGCAGTTGGCAATGGGATGAGCAGTTCTTA.